The 5 T cell receptor beta chains in this list originate from one sample, sequenced in a study of beta chain features in type 1 diabetes. The sequenced template was cDNA made from the entire isolated RNA. This table comes from immunoSEQ multiplex PCR, and its TCRdb copy is limited to in-frame clones, with some not included. The repertoire consists of around 710,000 clones, with 9.5% to 15% occurring once and the leading ten covering more than 0.09%. The study, taken as a whole, reports: All four CD4+ subsets of Type 1 diabetes patients contained TCRB CDR3s that were moderately but significantly shorter.

Their antigens are not known. Sequencing used naive CD4+ T cells from blood. These receptors all stem from a man under 40 with type 1 diabetes.

This clone was counted only a few times. The chain links TRBV18 to TRBJ1-5; 9 bases match TRBD1. Losses at the gene ends were 3 bases for V and 0 bases for J; bases not matched to a gene: 3. In germline, CDR1 is KGHSH, CDR2 LQKENI. This CDR3 is built from 16 residues. Here the CDR3 DNA reads TGTGCCAGCTCACCTACAGGGGGCCGTAGCAATCAGCCCCAGCATTTT. Its translation: CASSPTGGRSNQPQHF.

The chain combines TRBV10-3 with TRBJ2-7; D might be TRBD1 (6 bases). Germline V lookup: CDR1 ENHRY, CDR2 SYGVKD. This CDR3 spans 13 amino acids. Trimming cost V 3 bases and J 6 bases, with 12 bases left between them. CDR3 region: CAISESGEGEQYF. The CDR3 nucleotides are TGTGCCATCAGTGAATCAGGGGAAGGCGAGCAGTACTTC.

With respect to this clone: The same CDR3 arises from other DNA sequences in this sample as well. The chain is built from TRBV5-1 and TRBJ2-3; TRBD1 matches 10 bases. The germline gives CDR1 SGHRS, CDR2 YFSETQ. The CDR3 covers 15 residues. V lost 4 bases to trimming and J lost 2 bases; unmatched junction nucleotides: 4. CDR3 in DNA: TGCGCCAGCAGCCCGGGACAGGGGAACACAGATACGCAGTATTTT. Protein product: CASSPGQGNTDTQYF.

A few counts support this clone. V gene TRBV7-9 combines with J gene TRBJ1-1; possibly TRBD1 for D (5 bases). The CDR3 extends over 17 amino acids. V shed 6 bases and J shed 0 bases, with 20 bases lying between them. Germline V CDR1 and CDR2: SEHNR, FQNEAQ (reference sequence). CDR3 sequence (DNA): TGTGCCAGCAGGCCCATCCTTGGGGGTACAGTGAACACTGAAGCTTTCTTT. Translating it yields CASRPILGGTVNTEAFF.

The chain has TRBV7-8 and TRBJ2-1; 12 bases match TRBD2. V shed 1 base and J 3 bases; nucleotides not matched to a gene: 13. CDR1 is SGHVS, CDR2 FQNEAQ, per germline. The CDR3 loop spans 20 amino acids. The CDR3 protein is CASSLGLAGALPPGYNEQFF. In DNA form, the CDR3 reads TGTGCCAGCAGCTTAGGACTAGCGGGGGCCCTACCCCCAGGCTACAATGAGCAGTTCTTC.